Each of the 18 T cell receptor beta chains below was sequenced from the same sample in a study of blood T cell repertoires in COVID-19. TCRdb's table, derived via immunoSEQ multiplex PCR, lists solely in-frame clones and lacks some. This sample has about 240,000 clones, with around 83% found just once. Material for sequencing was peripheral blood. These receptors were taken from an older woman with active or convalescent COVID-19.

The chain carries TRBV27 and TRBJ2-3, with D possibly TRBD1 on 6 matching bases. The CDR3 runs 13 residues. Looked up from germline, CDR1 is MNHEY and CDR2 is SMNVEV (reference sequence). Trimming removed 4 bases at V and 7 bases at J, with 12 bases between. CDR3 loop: CASSWGPYNTQYF. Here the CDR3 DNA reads TGTGCCAGCAGTTGGGGGCCCTATAATACGCAGTATTTT.

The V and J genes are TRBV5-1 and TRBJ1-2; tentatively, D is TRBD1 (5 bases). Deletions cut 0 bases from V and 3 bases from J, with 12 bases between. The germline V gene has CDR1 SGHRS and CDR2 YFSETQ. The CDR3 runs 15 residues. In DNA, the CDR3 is TGCGCCAGCAGCTTGGCTCAGGGATGGTACTATGGCTACACCTTC. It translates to CASSLAQGWYYGYTF.

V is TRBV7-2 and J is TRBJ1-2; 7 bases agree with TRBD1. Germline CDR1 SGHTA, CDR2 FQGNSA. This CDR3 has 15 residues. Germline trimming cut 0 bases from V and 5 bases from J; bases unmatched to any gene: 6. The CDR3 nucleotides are TGTGCCAGCAGCTTAGCGCCAAGGACAGGATATGGCTACACCTTC. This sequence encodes CASSLAPRTGYGYTF.

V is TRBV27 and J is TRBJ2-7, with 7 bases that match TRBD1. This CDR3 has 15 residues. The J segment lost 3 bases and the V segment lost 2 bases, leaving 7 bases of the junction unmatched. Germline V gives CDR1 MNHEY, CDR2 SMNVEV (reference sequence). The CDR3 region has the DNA TGTGCCAGCAGTTTACTTACAGGGGCCGACTACGAGCAGTACTTC. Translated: CASSLLTGADYEQYF.

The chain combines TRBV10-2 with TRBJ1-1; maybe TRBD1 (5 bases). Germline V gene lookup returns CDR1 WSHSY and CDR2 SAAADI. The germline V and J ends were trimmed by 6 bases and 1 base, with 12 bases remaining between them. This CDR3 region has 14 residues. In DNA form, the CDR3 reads TGCGCCAGCAGCGGAGTGGGGGGGAACACTGAAGCTTTCTTT. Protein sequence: CASSGVGGNTEAFF.

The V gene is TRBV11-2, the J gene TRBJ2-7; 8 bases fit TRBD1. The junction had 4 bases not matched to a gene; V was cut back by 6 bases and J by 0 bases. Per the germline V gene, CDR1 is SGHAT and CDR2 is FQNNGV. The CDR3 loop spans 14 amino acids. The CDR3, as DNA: TGTGCCAGCAGTCGGACAGGGAGCTCCTACGAGCAGTACTTC. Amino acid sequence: CASSRTGSSYEQYF.

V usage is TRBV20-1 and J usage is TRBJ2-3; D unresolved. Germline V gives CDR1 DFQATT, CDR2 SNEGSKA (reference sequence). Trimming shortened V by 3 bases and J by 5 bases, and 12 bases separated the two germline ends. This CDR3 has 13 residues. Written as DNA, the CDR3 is TGCAGTGCTAGTTTGGCCCTCCGAGATACGCAGTATTTT. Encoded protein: CSASLALRDTQYF.

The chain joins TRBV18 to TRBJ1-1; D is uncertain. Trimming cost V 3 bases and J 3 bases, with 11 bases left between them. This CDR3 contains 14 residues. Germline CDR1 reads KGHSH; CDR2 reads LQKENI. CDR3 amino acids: CASSPGVVDTEAFF. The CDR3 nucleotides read TGTGCCAGCTCACCGGGAGTGGTGGACACTGAAGCTTTCTTT.

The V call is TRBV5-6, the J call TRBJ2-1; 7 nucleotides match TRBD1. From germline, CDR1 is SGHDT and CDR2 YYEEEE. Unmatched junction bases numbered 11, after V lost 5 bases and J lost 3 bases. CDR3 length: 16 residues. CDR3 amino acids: CASSRGYGTVYNEQFF. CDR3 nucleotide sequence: TGTGCCAGCAGTAGGGGTTACGGGACAGTCTACAATGAGCAGTTCTTC.

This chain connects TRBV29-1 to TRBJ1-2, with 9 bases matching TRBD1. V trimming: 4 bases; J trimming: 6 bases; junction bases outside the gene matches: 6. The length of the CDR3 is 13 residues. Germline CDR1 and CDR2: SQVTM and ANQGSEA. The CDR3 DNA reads TGCAGCGTTGTTGGGACAGGGAACGATGGCTACACCTTC. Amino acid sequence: CSVVGTGNDGYTF.

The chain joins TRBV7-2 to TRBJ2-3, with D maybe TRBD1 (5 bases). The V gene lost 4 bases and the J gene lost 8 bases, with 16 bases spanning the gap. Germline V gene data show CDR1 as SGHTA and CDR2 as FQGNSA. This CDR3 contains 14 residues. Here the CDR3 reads CASSSPGLSGTQYF. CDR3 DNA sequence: TGTGCCAGCAGCTCCCCAGGGTTAAGTGGTACGCAGTATTTT.

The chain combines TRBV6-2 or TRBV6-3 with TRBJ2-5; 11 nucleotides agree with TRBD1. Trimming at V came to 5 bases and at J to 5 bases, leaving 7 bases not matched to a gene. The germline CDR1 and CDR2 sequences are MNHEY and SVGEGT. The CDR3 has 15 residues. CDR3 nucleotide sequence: TGTGCCAGCAGTCCCGGACAGGGGGCGGGGGAGACCCAGTACTTC. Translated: CASSPGQGAGETQYF.

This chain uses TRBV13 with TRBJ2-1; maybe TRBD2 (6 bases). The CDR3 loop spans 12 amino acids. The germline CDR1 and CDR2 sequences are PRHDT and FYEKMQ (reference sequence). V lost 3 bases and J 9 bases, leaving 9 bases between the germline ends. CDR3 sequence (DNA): TGTGCCAGCAGCTTGGCGGGGCCTGAGCAGTTCTTC. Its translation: CASSLAGPEQFF.

CDR3: CASSALRGGAYEQYF. DNA of the CDR3: TGCGCCAGCAGTGCCCTTCGGGGGGGGGCCTACGAGCAGTACTTC. This chain joins TRBV10-1 and TRBJ2-7, with 8 nucleotides matching TRBD2. V lost 4 bases and J lost 2; bases outside the gene matches: 7. Per germline, CDR1 WNHNN and CDR2 SYGVQD (reference sequence). This CDR3 has 15 residues.

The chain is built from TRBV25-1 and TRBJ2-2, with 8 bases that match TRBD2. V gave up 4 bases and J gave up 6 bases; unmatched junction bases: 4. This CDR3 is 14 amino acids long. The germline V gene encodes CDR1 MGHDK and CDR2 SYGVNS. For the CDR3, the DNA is TGTGCCAGCAGTGTCGGGGGGGTCCCCGGGGAGCTGTTTTTT. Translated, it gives CASSVGGVPGELFF.

The chain's CDR3 is CASSAGQRNQPQHF. For the CDR3, the DNA is TGTGCCAGCAGTGCCGGACAGCGCAATCAGCCCCAGCATTTT. J is TRBJ1-5 and V is TRBV2, with TRBD1 as a possible D gene (6 bases). Germline V CDR1 and CDR2: SNHLY, FYNNEI. The CDR3 is 14 amino acids. Trimming pared 4 bases from V and 2 bases from J, leaving 9 bases between.

The CDR3 region has the DNA TGTGCCAGCAGCGAAAGCGCAGGGTCTCCTGAAGCTTTCTTT. Its protein is CASSESAGSPEAFF. This chain joins TRBV7-9 and TRBJ1-1; the D gene is possibly TRBD1 (5 bases). CDR1 and CDR2 from the germline V gene are SEHNR and FQNEAQ (reference sequence). The CDR3 runs 14 residues. The V end was cut by 5 bases, the J end by 6 bases, with 16 bases between.

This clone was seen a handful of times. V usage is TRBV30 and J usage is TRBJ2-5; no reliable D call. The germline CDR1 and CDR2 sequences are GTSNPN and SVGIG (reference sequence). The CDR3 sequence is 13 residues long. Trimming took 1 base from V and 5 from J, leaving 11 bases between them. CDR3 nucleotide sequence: TGTGCCTGGAGTGGCGACTGGCGGGAGACCCAGTACTTC. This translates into CAWSGDWRETQYF.